This T cell receptor (beta chain) was observed in a study of blood T cells in healthy people across ages. A sample-barcoded 5' primer and a J-beta primer mix were used in a second PCR of roughly 7 to 11 cycles. Each of the samples gave a minimum of 2.5 million paired-end reads that contained CDR3. Each CDR3 protein is one row after TCRdb ran MiXCR on the 5' RACE reads. The sample has roughly 2 million distinct CDR3 sequences, around 48% seen once. The study's findings and limits: Investigators viewed diversity estimates from one million T cells as underestimates, the study reported.

The sample holds many counts of this clonotype. Its antigen remains unknown. Every sample had a minimum of 6 million PBMCs isolated. Sequencing was carried out using blood. This TCR was recovered from a woman in her forties in good health.

The CDR3 region has the DNA TGTGCCAGCAGCCTTAGAACAGGGTACAATGAGCAGTTCTTC. This codes for CASSLRTGYNEQFF. The genes are TRBV7-2 and TRBJ2-1; D is perhaps TRBD1 (6 bases). Germline V gene lookup returns CDR1 SGHTA and CDR2 FQGNSA. V lost 5 bases and J lost 4, with 12 bases in between. This CDR3 region has 14 residues.